These 5 T cell receptor beta chains were sequenced from one sample in a study of response to subunit inactivated influenza vaccine. Each CDR3 protein gets one entry after TCRdb re-called the RT-PCR reads with MiXCR. The repertoire holds hundreds of thousands of distinct CDR3 sequences, with 15% to 19% as singletons. This specimen was PBMCs from blood, taken approximately 13 days after vaccination. Receptor source: a man aged 45-60 years who received an inactivated influenza vaccine.

This clonotype appeared a few times. V gene TRBV27 combines with J gene TRBJ2-7, with 8 bases lining up with TRBD2. The germline gives CDR1 MNHEY, CDR2 SMNVEV (reference sequence). This CDR3 contains 15 residues. The ends lost 1 base at V and 1 base at J; junction bases unmatched: 3. DNA for the CDR3: TGTGCCAGCAGTTTATACAGCGGGGGTTCCTACGAGCAGTACTTC. This gives the protein CASSLYSGGSYEQYF.

This clonotype was detected a few times. The chain has TRBV7-6 and TRBJ1-1; D unclear. The CDR3 has 15 amino acids. The V end was cut by 2 bases, the J end by 1 base, with 11 bases between. In germline, CDR1 is SGHVS, CDR2 FNYEAQ. The CDR3 region is CASSLSLGANTEAFF. The CDR3 coding sequence is TGTGCCAGCAGCTTAAGTTTGGGAGCGAACACTGAAGCTTTCTTT. Filled out from reference TRBV7-6 and TRBJ1-1, the complete variable domain reads GAGVSQSPRYKVTKRGQDVALRCDPISGHVSLYWYRQALGQGPEFLTYFNYEAQQDKSGLPNDRFSAERPEGSISTLTIQRTEQRDSAMYRCASSLSLGANTEAFFGQGTRLTVV.

This clonotype has just a few counts. The chain is built from TRBV6-2 or TRBV6-3 and TRBJ2-1, with 7 bases matching TRBD1. Germline loops: CDR1 MNHEY, CDR2 SVGEGT. V lost 1 base to trimming and J lost 3 bases; unmatched junction nucleotides: 3. The CDR3 length is 15 residues. This CDR3 is CASSYFTGVYNEQFF. CDR3 coding DNA: TGTGCCAGCAGTTACTTTACAGGGGTCTACAATGAGCAGTTCTTC.

The genes are TRBV5-1 and TRBJ2-7, with 9 bases aligning to TRBD1. J gave up 7 bases and V 4 bases, and 9 bases lay outside the gene matches. This CDR3 region has 14 residues. Germline V gene sequence: CDR1 SGHRS, CDR2 YFSETQ. The CDR3 region is CASSPVGQGREQYF. CDR3 nucleotides: TGCGCCAGCAGCCCTGTCGGACAGGGGAGAGAGCAGTACTTC. Full variable domain (missing parts from reference TRBV5-1 and TRBJ2-7): KAGVTQTPRYLIKTRGQQVTLSCSPISGHRSVSWYQQTPGQGLQFLFEYFSETQRNKGNFPGRFSGRQFSNSRSEMNVSTLELGDSALYLCASSPVGQGREQYFGPGTRLTVT.

This clonotype was counted between two and nine times. V usage is TRBV28 and J usage is TRBJ2-1, with 12 bases that match TRBD2. The CDR3 loop spans 19 amino acids. Per germline, CDR1 MDHEN and CDR2 SYDVKM. The trim removed 6 bases at V and 3 bases at J, leaving 15 bases unmatched. CDR3 protein: CASSHPGRLAGGRYNEQFF. DNA for the CDR3: TGTGCCAGCAGCCACCCCGGAAGGCTAGCGGGAGGGCGCTACAATGAGCAGTTCTTC. Full variable domain (outside the CDR3, taken from reference TRBV28 and TRBJ2-1): DVKVTQSSRYLVKRTGEKVFLECVQDMDHENMFWYRQDPGLGLRLIYFSYDVKMKEKGDIPEGYSVSREKKERFSLILESASTNQTSMYLCASSHPGRLAGGRYNEQFFGPGTRLTVL.